The 15 T cell receptor beta chains presented below share a single source sample, sequenced in a study of patients and donors after allogeneic stem cell transplantation. TCRdb fed the RT-PCR reads into MiXCR, producing one record per CDR3 protein. Of more than 850,000 distinct CDR3 sequences listed, approximately 18% were seen once; the top ten hold around 6%. Input material: blood, either unsorted or a sorted T cell fraction (not recorded which). The receptors come from a human donor who was either an allogeneic HSCT recipient or a stem cell or donor lymphocyte infusion donor (not recorded which). It is not recorded whose cells these are; they may come from a transplant donor.

V is TRBV11-3 and J is TRBJ2-1, with a tentative D call TRBD1 (6 bases). Trimming left V 3 bases short and J 7 bases short, with 10 bases between. The germline gives CDR1 SGHNT, CDR2 YENEEA. The CDR3 covers 13 residues. The CDR3 loop is CASSLGHLNEQFF. For the CDR3, the DNA is TGTGCCAGCAGCTTGGGACACCTAAATGAGCAGTTCTTC. The full variable domain, its missing parts supplied by reference TRBV11-3 and TRBJ2-1, is EAGVVQSPRYKIIEKKQPVAFWCNPISGHNTLYWYLQNLGQGPELLIRYENEEAVDDSQLPKDRFSAERLKGVDSTLKIQPAELGDSAVYLCASSLGHLNEQFFGPGTRLTVL.

The chain couples TRBV6-1 to TRBJ1-1; no definite D call. Germline V gene data show CDR1 as MNHNS and CDR2 as SASEGT. Trimming pared 7 bases from V and 0 bases from J, leaving 12 bases between. The CDR3 has 14 residues. For the CDR3, the DNA is TGTGCCAGCACTGCCTCCTATTTGAACACTGAAGCTTTCTTT. This translates into CASTASYLNTEAFF.

Only a few counts were recorded for this clonotype. The chain uses TRBV20-1 and TRBJ2-5; D is undetermined. The V end lost 0 bases, the J end lost 5 bases, and 13 bases lay between the germline ends. In germline, CDR1 is DFQATT, CDR2 SNEGSKA (reference sequence). The CDR3 runs to 14 residues. DNA of the CDR3: TGCAGTGCTAGAGATCAGGTCCTTCCCGAGACCCAGTACTTC. This sequence encodes CSARDQVLPETQYF.

In this sample, this clonotype turned up a few times. This chain links TRBV9 with TRBJ2-3; 11 bases line up with TRBD2. V was pared by 5 bases and J by 5 bases, with 7 bases of the junction left unmatched. The CDR3 contains 15 residues. Germline values: CDR1 SGDLS, CDR2 YYNGEE. The CDR3 loop is CASRASGGRGDTQYF. The CDR3 nucleotides read TGTGCCAGCAGAGCTAGCGGGGGGCGCGGAGATACGCAGTATTTT.

V and J are TRBV12-3 or TRBV12-4 and TRBJ1-1; no definite D call. V shed 7 bases and J shed 0 bases, with 9 bases lying between them. This CDR3 region has 13 residues. CDR3 nucleotides: TGTGCCAGCATGGCTTACTTGAACACTGAAGCTTTCTTT. It is translated as CASMAYLNTEAFF.

The sample holds a few counts of this clonotype. The chain recombines TRBV2 with TRBJ1-1, with D maybe TRBD1 (5 bases). CDR1 and CDR2 (germline): SNHLY, FYNNEI. The CDR3 covers 15 residues. Trimming left V 1 base short and J 1 base short, with 10 bases between. CDR3 loop: CASSEERGGNTEAFF. In nucleotides, the CDR3 is TGTGCCAGCAGTGAAGAAAGGGGCGGGAACACTGAAGCTTTCTTT.

This clonotype has more than one count but fewer than ten. The chain joins TRBV30 to TRBJ2-1, with 7 positions matching TRBD1. After removal of 1 base from V and 10 bases from J, the junction contained 4 bases not matched to a gene. Germline CDR1 GTSNPN, CDR2 SVGIG (reference sequence). The CDR3 is 12 amino acids. CDR3 bases: TGTGCCTGGAGTGACCGAGGGGGCGAGCAGTTCTTC. It specifies CAWSDRGGEQFF. Based on the CDR3 plus reference TRBV30 and TRBJ2-1, the full variable domain is SQTIHQWPATLVQPVGSPLSLECTVEGTSNPNLYWYRQAAGRGLQLLFYSVGIGQISSEVPQNLSASRPQDRQFILSSKKLLLSDSGFYLCAWSDRGGEQFFGPGTRLTVL.

The chain uses TRBV2 and TRBJ2-7, with D perhaps given as TRBD1 or TRBD2 (5 bases each). The V end was cut by 5 bases, the J end by 3 bases, with 11 bases between. Germline loops: CDR1 SNHLY, CDR2 FYNNEI. The CDR3 has 13 residues. CDR3 in amino acids: CASSPGRNYEQYF. The CDR3 DNA is TGTGCCAGCAGTCCGGGACGGAACTACGAGCAGTACTTC. The full variable domain, its missing parts supplied by reference TRBV2 and TRBJ2-7, is EPEVTQTPSHQVTQMGQEVILRCVPISNHLYFYWYRQILGQKVEFLVSFYNNEISEKSEIFDDQFSVERPDGSNFTLKIRSTKLEDSAMYFCASSPGRNYEQYFGPGTRLTVT.

This clonotype was seen more than once but under ten times. The rearrangement uses TRBV24-1 and TRBJ2-2; no definite D call. The CDR3 totals 14 residues. Germline V gene sequence: CDR1 KGHDR, CDR2 SFDVKD. V was shortened by 3 bases and J by 4 bases, with 8 bases between the two germline ends. The CDR3 spells CATSDPGGTGELFF. The CDR3 DNA reads as TGTGCCACCAGTGATCCCGGCGGCACCGGGGAGCTGTTTTTT.

The rearrangement uses TRBV13 and TRBJ2-1; D perhaps matches TRBD2 (5 bases). Per germline, CDR1 PRHDT and CDR2 FYEKMQ (reference sequence). The V gene lost 3 bases and the J gene lost 8 bases, with 17 bases spanning the gap. This CDR3 contains 15 residues. CDR3 in amino acids: CASSFLLAPTDEQFF. The CDR3 coding sequence is TGTGCCAGCAGCTTCCTCCTAGCCCCTACAGATGAGCAGTTCTTC.

This clonotype turned up a few times. The V call is TRBV20-1, the J call TRBJ2-6, with D hard to call. CDR3 length: 15 amino acids. The germline CDR1 and CDR2 sequences are DFQATT and SNEGSKA (reference sequence). The ends were cut back, 5 bases at V and 0 bases at J, with 11 bases in the middle. DNA of the CDR3: TGCAGTGCTGCGGTCAGAAACTCTGGGGCCAACGTCCTGACTTTC. Protein: CSAAVRNSGANVLTF.

This clonotype was counted many times. This sequence joins TRBV9 and TRBJ2-4; D is unresolved. CDR1 and CDR2 (germline): SGDLS, YYNGEE. Trimming cost V 0 bases and J 9 bases, with 13 bases left between them. CDR3 length equals 14 residues. Here the CDR3 DNA reads TGTGCCAGCAGCGTAGACCTCTTCGAGACCATTCAGTACTTC. It encodes CASSVDLFETIQYF.

In its sample, this clonotype was seen once. This chain links TRBV10-3 with TRBJ2-2, with 7 positions matching TRBD2. Trimming cost V 3 bases and J 1 base; bases outside gene matches: 2. This CDR3 is 15 amino acids long. Germline assignment: CDR1 ENHRY and CDR2 SYGVKD. The CDR3 nucleotides read TGTGCCATCAGTGACTCTAGCGGGAACACCGGGGAGCTGTTTTTT. Protein sequence: CAISDSSGNTGELFF.

This clonotype was seen more than once but under ten times. The chain employs TRBV5-1 and TRBJ2-1; D might be TRBD1 or TRBD2, each matching 5 bases. V was cut by 6 bases and J by 5 bases, with 9 bases left in between. The germline gives CDR1 SGHRS, CDR2 YFSETQ. The CDR3 length is 12 residues. CDR3 protein: CASNEGHNEQFF. The DNA of the CDR3 is TGCGCCAGCAACGAGGGGCACAATGAGCAGTTCTTC.

The chain joins TRBV19 to TRBJ2-1; 9 bases map to TRBD2. Germline V lookup: CDR1 LNHDA, CDR2 SQIVND (reference sequence). J gave up 2 bases and V 5 bases, and 7 bases lay outside the gene matches. CDR3 length: 16 residues. This CDR3 is CASSALTSGPYNEQFF. The CDR3 DNA sequence: TGTGCCAGTAGTGCCCTGACTAGCGGACCCTACAATGAGCAGTTCTTC.